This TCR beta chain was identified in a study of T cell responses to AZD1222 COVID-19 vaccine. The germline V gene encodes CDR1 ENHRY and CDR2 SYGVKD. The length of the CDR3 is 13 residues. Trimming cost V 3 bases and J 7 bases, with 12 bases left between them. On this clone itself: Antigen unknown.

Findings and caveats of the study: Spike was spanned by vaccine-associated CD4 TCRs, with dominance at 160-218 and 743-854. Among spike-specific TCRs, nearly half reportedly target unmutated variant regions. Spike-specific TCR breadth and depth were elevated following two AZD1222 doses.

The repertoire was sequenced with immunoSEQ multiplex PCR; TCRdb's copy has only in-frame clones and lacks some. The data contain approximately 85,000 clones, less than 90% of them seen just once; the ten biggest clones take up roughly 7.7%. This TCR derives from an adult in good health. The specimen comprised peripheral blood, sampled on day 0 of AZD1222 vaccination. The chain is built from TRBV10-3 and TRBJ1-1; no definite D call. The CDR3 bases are TGTGCCATCAGTGATGGGAGGGCCGATGAAGCTTTCTTT. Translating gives CAISDGRADEAFF.